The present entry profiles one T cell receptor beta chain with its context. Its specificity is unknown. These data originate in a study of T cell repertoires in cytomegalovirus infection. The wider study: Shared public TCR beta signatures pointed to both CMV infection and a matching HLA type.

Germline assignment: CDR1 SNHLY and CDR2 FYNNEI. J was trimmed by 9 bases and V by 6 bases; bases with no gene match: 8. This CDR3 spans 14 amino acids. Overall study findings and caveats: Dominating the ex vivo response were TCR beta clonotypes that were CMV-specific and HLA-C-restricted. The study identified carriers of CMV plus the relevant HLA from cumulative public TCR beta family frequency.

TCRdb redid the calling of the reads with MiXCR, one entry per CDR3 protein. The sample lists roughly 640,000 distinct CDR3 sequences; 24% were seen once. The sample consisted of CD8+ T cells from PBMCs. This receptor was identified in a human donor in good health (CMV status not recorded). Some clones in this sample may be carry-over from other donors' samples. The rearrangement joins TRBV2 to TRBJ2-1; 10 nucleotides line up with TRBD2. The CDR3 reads CASSGSGGAGEQFF. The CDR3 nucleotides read TGTGCCAGCAGCGGGAGCGGGGGGGCCGGTGAGCAGTTCTTC.